Described below is a single T cell receptor (beta chain) sequence and its context. No antigen is known for it. Base quality data are lacking; no much larger clone is found one base away. CDR1 and CDR2 were assigned from the germline V gene as KGHSH and LQKENI. The cysteine opens and the phenylalanine closes a CDR3 of 14 amino acids. This entry keeps only the CDR3 DNA: 42 bases, framed from base 1. V lost 1 base and J lost 7 bases; the stretch between them is 10 bases long. The sample originates from a study of post-analysis software for immune sequencing data (dated by TCRdb to between 2015 and 2017). At the level of the whole study: Recorded disease courses included relapsing-remitting, secondary progressive and progressive-relapsing multiple sclerosis, with some patients lacking subtype annotation. The patient repertoires were compared against approximately eleven previously published healthy control repertoires obtained from donors aged roughly 6 to 28 years. A subset of samples was prepared in parallel using single-end sample barcoding, then pooled and co-amplified after Illumina adapter ligation. The research as a whole found: Multiple sclerosis patients had significantly lower normalized Chao1 diversity than controls, a result that suggests substantial peripheral T-cell clonal expansion. Roughly 5 TRBV segments, including TRBV5-6, TRBV5-1 and TRBV20-1, were significantly more frequent in patients than controls. The control group was slightly older than the multiple sclerosis patient group. Strong co-clustering of samples prepared in the same batch was shown by direct clustering with F measure, prompting a batch-effect correction.

TCR beta repertoires were profiled from peripheral blood of about a dozen young patients with multiple sclerosis to demonstrate the VDJtools post-analysis software. The multiple sclerosis patients were children and adolescents ranging in age from about 6 to 16 years. The library was generated by PCR. The listed sequencing device is Illumina HiSeq 2500. To reduce PCR and sequencing biases, unique molecular identifiers were built into the TCR beta cDNA libraries. Roughly 0.5 million cDNA molecules were obtained per 1 to 10 million input T cells, so each molecule approximated one T cell. The same protocol used for the earlier healthy control dataset was applied to prepare and sequence the patient libraries. Within a given batch, samples were prepared together, multiplexed and sequenced on the same HiSeq lane. The source study handled its data this way. MIGEC handled the raw barcoded reads, throwing out single-read molecular identifier groups before consensus assembly and CDR3 extraction. Clonotype tables were post-analysed with VDJtools, normalizing diversity by down-sampling all datasets to the smallest sample size. Repertoire overlap clustering matched CDR3 amino acid but not nucleotide sequences to correct batch-related cross-sample contamination. TCRdb's own reprocessing of the public reads used fastp at Q25 and MiXCR and kept productive beta chains. Rows with a matching CDR3 protein are joined into one entry that keeps the most common DNA and genes. These V and J calls originate from TCRdb's pipeline instead of the authors' own analysis. For this sample there are about 820,000 distinct CDR3 sequences; approximately 53% appear just once. The leading ten clones occupy approximately 4.2% of the sample.

The clonotype was recovered from a girl aged 10-17 years with multiple sclerosis. The chain joins TRBV18 to TRBJ1-4, with no D gene named confidently. The sequenced sample was blood. The CDR3 corresponds to CASSPQSVSEKLFF. The DNA reads TGTGCCAGCTCACCACAGAGCGTGAGTGAAAAACTGTTTTTT.